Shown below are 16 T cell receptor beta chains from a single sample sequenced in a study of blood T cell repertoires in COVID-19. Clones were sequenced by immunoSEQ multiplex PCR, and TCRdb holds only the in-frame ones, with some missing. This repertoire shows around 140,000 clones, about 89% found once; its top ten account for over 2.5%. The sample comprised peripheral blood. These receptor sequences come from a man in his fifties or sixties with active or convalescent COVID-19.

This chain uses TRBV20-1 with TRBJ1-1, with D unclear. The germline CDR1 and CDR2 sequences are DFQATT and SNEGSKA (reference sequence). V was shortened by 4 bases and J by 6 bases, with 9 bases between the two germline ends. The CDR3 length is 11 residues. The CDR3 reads CSATRSAEAFF. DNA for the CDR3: TGCAGTGCTACTCGGAGCGCTGAAGCTTTCTTT.

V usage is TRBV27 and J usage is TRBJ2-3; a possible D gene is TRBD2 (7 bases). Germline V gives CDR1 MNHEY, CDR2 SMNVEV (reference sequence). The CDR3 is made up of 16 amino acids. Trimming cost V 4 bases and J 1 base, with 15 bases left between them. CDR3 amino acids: CASSSRGGGRTDTQYF. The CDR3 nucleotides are TGTGCCAGCAGTTCCCGTGGGGGGGGCCGCACAGATACGCAGTATTTT.

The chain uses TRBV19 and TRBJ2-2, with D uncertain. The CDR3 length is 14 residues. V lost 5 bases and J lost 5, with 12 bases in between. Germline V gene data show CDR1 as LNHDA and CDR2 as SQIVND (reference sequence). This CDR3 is CASSVADQTGELFF. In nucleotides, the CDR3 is TGTGCCAGTAGTGTTGCGGATCAAACCGGGGAGCTGTTTTTT. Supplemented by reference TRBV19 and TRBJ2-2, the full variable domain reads DGGITQSPKYLFRKEGQNVTLSCEQNLNHDAMYWYRQDPGQGLRLIYYSQIVNDFQKGDIAEGYSVSREKKESFPLTVTSAQKNPTAFYLCASSVADQTGELFFGEGSRLTVL.

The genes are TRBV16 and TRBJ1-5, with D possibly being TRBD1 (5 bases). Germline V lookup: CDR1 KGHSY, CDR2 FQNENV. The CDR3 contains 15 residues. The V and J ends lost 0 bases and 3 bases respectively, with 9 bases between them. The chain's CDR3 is CASSQSGRINQPQHF. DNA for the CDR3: TGTGCCAGCAGCCAATCGGGGCGGATCAATCAGCCCCAGCATTTT.

Here the CDR3 DNA reads TGTGCCAGCAGCCCTGCGGGGTTCCTGGCCCAGTACTTC. This sequence encodes CASSPAGFLAQYF. This chain links TRBV7-2 with TRBJ2-5; tentatively, D is TRBD2 (6 bases). Trimming pared 5 bases from V and 9 bases from J, leaving 16 bases between. The CDR3 totals 13 residues. Germline assignment: CDR1 SGHTA and CDR2 FQGNSA.

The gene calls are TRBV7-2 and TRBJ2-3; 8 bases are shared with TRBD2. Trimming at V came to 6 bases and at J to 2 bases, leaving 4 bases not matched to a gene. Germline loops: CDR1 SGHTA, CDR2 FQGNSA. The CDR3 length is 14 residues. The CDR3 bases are TGTGCCAGCAGTCCGCGGGGGGTCACAGATACGCAGTATTTT. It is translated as CASSPRGVTDTQYF.

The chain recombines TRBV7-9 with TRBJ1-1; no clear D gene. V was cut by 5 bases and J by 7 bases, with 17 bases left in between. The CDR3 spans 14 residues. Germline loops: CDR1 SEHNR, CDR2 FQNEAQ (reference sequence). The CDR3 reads CASSPRQRLGEAFF. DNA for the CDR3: TGTGCCAGCAGCCCGAGGCAAAGGCTGGGTGAAGCTTTCTTT.

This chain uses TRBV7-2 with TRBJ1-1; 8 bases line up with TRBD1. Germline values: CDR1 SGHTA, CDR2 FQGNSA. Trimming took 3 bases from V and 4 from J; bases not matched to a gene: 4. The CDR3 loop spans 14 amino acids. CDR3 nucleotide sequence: TGTGCCAGCAGCTTCGGACAGGGTATCACTGAAGCTTTCTTT. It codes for CASSFGQGITEAFF.

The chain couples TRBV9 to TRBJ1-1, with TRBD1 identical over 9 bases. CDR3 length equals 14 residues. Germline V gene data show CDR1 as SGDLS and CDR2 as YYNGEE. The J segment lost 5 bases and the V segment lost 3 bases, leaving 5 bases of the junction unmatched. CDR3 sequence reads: CASSGGQGLTEAFF. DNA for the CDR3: TGTGCCAGCAGCGGGGGACAGGGATTGACTGAAGCTTTCTTT.

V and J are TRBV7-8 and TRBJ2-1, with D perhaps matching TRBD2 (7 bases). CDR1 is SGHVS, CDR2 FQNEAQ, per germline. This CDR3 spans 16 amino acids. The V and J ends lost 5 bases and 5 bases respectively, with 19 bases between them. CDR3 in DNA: TGTGCCAGCAGCAGCGGGGCCTTTAGGACAGACAATGAGCAGTTCTTC. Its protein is CASSSGAFRTDNEQFF.

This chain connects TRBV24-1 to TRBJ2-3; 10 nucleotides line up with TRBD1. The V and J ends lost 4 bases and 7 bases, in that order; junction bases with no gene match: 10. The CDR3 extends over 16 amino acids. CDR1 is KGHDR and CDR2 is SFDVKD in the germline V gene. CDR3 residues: CATSEPTGGERNTQYF. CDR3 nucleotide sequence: TGTGCCACCAGTGAACCGACAGGGGGCGAGAGAAATACGCAGTATTTT.

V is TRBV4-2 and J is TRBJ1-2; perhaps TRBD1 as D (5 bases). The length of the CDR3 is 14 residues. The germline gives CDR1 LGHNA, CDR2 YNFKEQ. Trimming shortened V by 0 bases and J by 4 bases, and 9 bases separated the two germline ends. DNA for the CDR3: TGTGCCAGCAGCCAAGATGGGGGGAGCTATGGCTACACCTTC. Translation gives CASSQDGGSYGYTF.

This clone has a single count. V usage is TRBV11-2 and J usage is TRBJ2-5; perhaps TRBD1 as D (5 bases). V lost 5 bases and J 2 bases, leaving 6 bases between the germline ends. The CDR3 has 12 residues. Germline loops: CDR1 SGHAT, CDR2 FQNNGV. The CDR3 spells CASSRQQETQYF. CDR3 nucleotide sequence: TGTGCCAGCAGCCGACAGCAAGAGACCCAGTACTTC.

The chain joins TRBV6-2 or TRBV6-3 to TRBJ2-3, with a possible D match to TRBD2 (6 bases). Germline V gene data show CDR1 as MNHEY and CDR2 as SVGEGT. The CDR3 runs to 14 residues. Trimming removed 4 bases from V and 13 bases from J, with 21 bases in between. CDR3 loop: CASSFAESSSGEYF. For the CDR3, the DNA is TGTGCCAGCAGTTTCGCTGAGTCCTCGTCGGGGGAGTATTTT.

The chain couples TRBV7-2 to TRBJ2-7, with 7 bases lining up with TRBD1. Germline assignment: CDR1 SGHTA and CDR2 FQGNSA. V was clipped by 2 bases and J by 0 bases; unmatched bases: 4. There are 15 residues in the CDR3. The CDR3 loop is CASSLQAGGSYEQYF. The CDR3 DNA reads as TGTGCCAGCAGCTTACAGGCAGGGGGCTCCTACGAGCAGTACTTC.

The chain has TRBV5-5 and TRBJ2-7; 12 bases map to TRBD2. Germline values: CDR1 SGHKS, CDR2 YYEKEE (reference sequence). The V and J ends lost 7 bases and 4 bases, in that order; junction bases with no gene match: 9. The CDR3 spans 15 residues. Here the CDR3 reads CASGTRTSGTYEQYF. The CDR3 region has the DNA TGTGCCAGCGGGACTAGGACTAGCGGGACGTACGAGCAGTACTTC.